This TCR beta chain is from a study of T-cell memory formation after mild COVID-19. Each CDR3 protein gets one entry after TCRdb re-called the 5' RACE reads with MiXCR. The sample includes approximately 150,000 distinct CDR3 sequences, 5.5% to 7% of them seen just once. Sequenced sample: PBMCs or a T cell subset sorted from them (not recorded which). This TCR was sampled from an adult woman who had mild COVID-19 (a few samples of this study predate the infection). Cell type and time point are not known.

CDR3 DNA: TGCAGCGTTGAAAGAACCCAGGGGCCTGAATCCTACAATGAGCAGTTCTTC. Translated: CSVERTQGPESYNEQFF. V gene TRBV29-1 combines with J gene TRBJ2-1; TRBD1 might be the D (6 bases). Trimming took 2 bases from V and 1 from J, leaving 18 bases between them. This CDR3 is built from 17 residues. Germline loops: CDR1 SQVTM, CDR2 ANQGSEA.